This T cell receptor beta chain came from a study of graft-versus-host responses after intestinal transplantation. Looking at the study overall: Induction with anti-thymocyte globulin, then tacrolimus and steroids for three to four years, was given to all recipients.

Libraries were prepared by immunoSEQ multiplex PCR; TCRdb keeps only in-frame clonotypes and omits some of them. The table lists roughly 56,000 clones, around nine tenths of them singletons. This clone has only a few counts. The sample here was PBMCs, taken about 120 days after intestinal transplantation. This receptor was taken from a human patient who received an intestinal transplant, so some T cells may come from the graft donor.

Here the CDR3 reads CASSQDGRYEQYF. CDR3 nucleotides: TGTGCCAGCAGCCAAGATGGGCGCTACGAGCAGTACTTC. The V gene is TRBV4-2, the J gene TRBJ2-7, with D uncertain. This CDR3 comprises 13 residues. The V and J ends lost 0 bases and 3 bases respectively, with 6 bases between them. CDR1 LGHNA and CDR2 YNFKEQ come from the germline V gene.